These T cell receptor beta chains were read from a single sample in a study of T cells in Graves' hyperthyroidism and ophthalmopathy. TCRdb re-called the multiplex PCR reads through MiXCR, storing one row per CDR3 protein. The top ten hold approximately 35% of the sample, which has 340,000 or so distinct CDR3 sequences, around 17% seen once. Sample: blood. The source of these receptors is a man aged 25-45 years with Graves' hyperthyroidism. Both conserved end residues are part of each CDR3. The D gene is left open where the match is weak. A row's size may be missing; if present it is once, few, many or a size class.

d_call	clone_size	j_call	v_call	cdr3_aa	cdr3_nt
NA	many	TRBJ2-1	TRBV3-1	CASSHPLGGEQFF	TGTGCCAGCAGCCACCCTCTAGGGGGTGAGCAGTTCTTC
TRBD1	few	TRBJ1-5	TRBV9	CASSTRTGAVQHF	TGTGCCAGCAGCACCCGGACAGGGGCAGTACAGCATTTT
NA	NA	TRBJ2-2	TRBV20-1	CSAPTNTGELFF	TGCAGTGCCCCCACGAACACCGGGGAGCTGTTTTTT
NA	NA	TRBJ1-1	TRBV6-1	CASSRQVYTEAFF	TGTGCCAGCAGCCGACAGGTTTACACTGAAGCTTTCTTT
NA	NA	TRBJ2-7	TRBV29-1	CSVPRSYGSYEQYF	TGCAGCGTTCCGAGATCATACGGGTCCTACGAGCAGTACTTC
NA	NA	TRBJ2-5	TRBV2	CASSEFKGYF	TGTGCCAGCAGTGAGTTCAAGGGGTACTTC
NA	many	TRBJ1-2	TRBV12-5	CASGLRTLRPLRNYGYTF	TGTGCTAGTGGTTTGCGGACACTTCGGCCCCTGCGGAACTATGGCTACACCTTC
TRBD1	few	TRBJ1-1	TRBV6-4	CASRQTGSSEAFF	TGTGCCAGCAGACAGACAGGGTCGTCTGAAGCTTTCTTT
NA	few	TRBJ2-1	TRBV29-1	CSVGRKLTYNEQFF	TGCAGCGTTGGCCGAAAGCTCACCTACAATGAGCAGTTCTTC
NA	NA	TRBJ2-3	TRBV5-5	CDGRLADTQYF	TGTGACGGAAGACTTGCAGATACGCAGTATTTT
TRBD2	few	TRBJ2-2	TRBV28	CASSLPRGLAGGPGELFF	TGTGCCAGCAGTTTACCCCGGGGACTAGCGGGAGGCCCCGGGGAGCTGTTTTTT
TRBD1	many	TRBJ1-2	TRBV2	CASSRDRDYTF	TGTGCCAGCAGCAGAGACAGGGACTACACCTTC
TRBD1	many	TRBJ2-3	TRBV11-3	CASSLRPGQGETDTQYF	TGTGCCAGCAGCTTAAGGCCGGGACAGGGTGAAACAGATACGCAGTATTTT
NA	many	TRBJ1-1	TRBV15	CATSRRGTEAFF	TGTGCCACCAGCAGAAGGGGCACTGAAGCTTTCTTT
NA	NA	TRBJ2-3	TRBV6-2/TRBV6-3	CASSTASTDTQYF	TGTGCCAGCAGTACAGCTAGCACAGATACGCAGTATTTT
NA	NA	TRBJ1-5	TRBV28	CASRSRALRNQPQHF	TGTGCCAGCAGATCCAGGGCTCTACGCAATCAGCCCCAGCATTTT
TRBD1	NA	TRBJ2-3	TRBV7-9	CASSSDRDTDTQYF	TGTGCCAGCAGCTCGGACAGGGACACAGATACGCAGTATTTT
NA	few	TRBJ2-3	TRBV9	CASSTSRTDTQYF	TGTGCCAGCAGCACTAGCAGAACAGATACGCAGTATTTT
TRBD1	many	TRBJ1-3	TRBV7-2	CASSERTGSGNTIYF	TGTGCCAGCAGCGAGCGGACAGGCTCTGGAAACACCATATATTTT
NA	many	TRBJ1-1	TRBV27	CASSPPGGAEAFF	TGTGCCAGCAGTCCGCCTGGAGGAGCTGAAGCTTTCTTT
TRBD2	many	TRBJ2-7	TRBV20-1	CSARAAGVPEQYF	TGCAGTGCTAGAGCAGCGGGAGTACCAGAGCAGTACTTC
NA	many	TRBJ2-3	TRBV7-2	CASSLRSVRGTDTQYF	TGTGCCAGCAGCTTACGATCGGTCAGGGGAACAGATACGCAGTATTTT
TRBD2	few	TRBJ2-2	TRBV10-3	CASAGEQTGELFF	TGTGCCTCCGCGGGGGAACAGACCGGGGAGCTGTTTTTT
TRBD1	few	TRBJ1-4	TRBV5-1	CASSFLGGTDEKLFF	TGCGCCAGCAGCTTCCTAGGGGGCACGGATGAAAAACTGTTTTTT
TRBD1	NA	TRBJ2-5	TRBV10-3	CAIRRNRGIWETQYF	TGTGCCATCAGACGGAACAGGGGGATATGGGAGACCCAGTACTTC
NA	NA	TRBJ2-7	TRBV20-1	CSASIARSDGEQYF	TGCAGTGCTAGTATCGCCCGGAGCGACGGCGAGCAGTACTTC
TRBD2	NA	TRBJ2-7	TRBV6-2/TRBV6-3	CASSYQREAYEQYF	TGTGCCAGCAGTTATCAGCGGGAGGCCTACGAGCAGTACTTC
NA	many	TRBJ2-3	TRBV3-1	CASSLGQDTQYF	TGTGCCAGCAGCCTTGGACAAGATACGCAGTATTTT
TRBD2	many	TRBJ2-1	TRBV5-1	CASSLAGGSTNEQFF	TGCGCCAGCAGCTTGGCTGGCGGGAGCACGAATGAGCAGTTCTTC
NA	few	TRBJ1-3	TRBV10-3	CAIRRPPGGSGNTIYF	TGTGCCATCAGGCGACCCCCGGGGGGCTCTGGAAACACCATATATTTT
NA	many	TRBJ2-7	TRBV24-1	CATSETGYEQYF	TGTGCCACCAGTGAGACAGGCTACGAGCAGTACTTC
TRBD2	NA	TRBJ2-1	TRBV2	CASSGTSRSNEQFF	TGTGCCAGCAGTGGGACTAGCAGGAGCAATGAGCAGTTCTTC
NA	NA	TRBJ2-1	TRBV5-1	CASSLVADEQFF	TGCGCCAGCAGCTTGGTTGCGGATGAGCAGTTCTTC
TRBD1	NA	TRBJ1-3	TRBV12-3/TRBV12-4	CASRGQAPFRTIYF	TGTGCCAGCAGGGGACAGGCCCCTTTCCGCACCATATATTTT
NA	few	TRBJ2-3	TRBV19	CASKDQYTDTQYF	TGTGCCAGTAAGGACCAGTACACAGATACGCAGTATTTT
NA	many	TRBJ1-1	TRBV18	CASSPPGAVAFF	TGTGCCAGCTCACCACCGGGCGCCGTAGCTTTCTTT
TRBD1	NA	TRBJ2-2	TRBV7-3	CASSLTYVAGGSGELFF	TGTGCCAGCAGCTTAACTTACGTGGCAGGGGGTTCCGGGGAGCTGTTTTTT
TRBD2	NA	TRBJ2-2	TRBV3-1	CASSSSGIDTGELFF	TGTGCCAGCAGCAGTAGCGGGATAGACACCGGGGAGCTGTTTTTT
NA	NA	TRBJ2-6	TRBV20-1	CSAKAARNGSGANVLTF	TGCAGTGCTAAGGCCGCCAGGAACGGCTCTGGGGCCAACGTCCTGACTTTC
TRBD1	many	TRBJ1-1	TRBV11-2	CASSFWTGGHMNTEAFF	TGTGCCAGCAGCTTCTGGACAGGGGGCCATATGAACACTGAAGCTTTCTTT